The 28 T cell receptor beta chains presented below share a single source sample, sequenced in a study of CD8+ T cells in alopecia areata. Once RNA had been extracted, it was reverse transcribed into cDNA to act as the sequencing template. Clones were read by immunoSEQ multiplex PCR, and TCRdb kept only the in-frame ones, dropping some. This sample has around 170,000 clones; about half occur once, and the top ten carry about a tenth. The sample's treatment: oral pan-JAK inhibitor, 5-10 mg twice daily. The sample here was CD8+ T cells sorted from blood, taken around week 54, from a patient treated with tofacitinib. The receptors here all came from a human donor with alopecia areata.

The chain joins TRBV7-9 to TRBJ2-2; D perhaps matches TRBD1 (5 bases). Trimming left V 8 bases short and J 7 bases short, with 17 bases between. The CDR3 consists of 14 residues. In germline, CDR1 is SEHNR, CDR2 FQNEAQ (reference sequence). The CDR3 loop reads CASALVQGLGELFF. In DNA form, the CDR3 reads TGTGCCAGCGCCTTGGTTCAGGGTCTCGGGGAGCTGTTTTTT. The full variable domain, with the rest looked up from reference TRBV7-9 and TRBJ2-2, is DTGVSQNPRHKITKRGQNVTFRCDPISEHNRLYWYRQTLGQGPEFLTYFQNEAQLEKSRLLSDRFSAERPKGSFSTLEIQRTEQGDSAMYLCASALVQGLGELFFGEGSRLTVL.

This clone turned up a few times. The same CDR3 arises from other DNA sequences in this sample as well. DNA for the CDR3: TGCAGCGTTGTAGGGAACACTGAAGCTTTCTTT. Protein: CSVVGNTEAFF. The V call is TRBV29-1, the J call TRBJ1-1; D is unresolved. This CDR3 region has 11 residues. Germline CDR1 reads SQVTM; CDR2 reads ANQGSEA. V was pared by 4 bases and J by 1 base, with 4 bases between.

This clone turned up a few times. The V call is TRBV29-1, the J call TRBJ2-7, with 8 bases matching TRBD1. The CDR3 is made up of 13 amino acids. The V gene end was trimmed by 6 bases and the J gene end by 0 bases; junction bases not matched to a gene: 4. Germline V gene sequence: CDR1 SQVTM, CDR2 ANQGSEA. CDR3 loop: CSVVQGDSYEQYF. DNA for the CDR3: TGCAGCGTAGTACAGGGGGACTCCTACGAGCAGTACTTC.

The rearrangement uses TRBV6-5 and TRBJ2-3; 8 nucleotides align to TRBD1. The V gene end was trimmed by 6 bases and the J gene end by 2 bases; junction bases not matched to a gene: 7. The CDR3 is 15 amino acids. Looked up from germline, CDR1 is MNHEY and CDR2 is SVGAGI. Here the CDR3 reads CASSRGQAFTDTQYF. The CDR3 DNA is TGTGCCAGCAGCAGGGGACAGGCTTTCACAGATACGCAGTATTTT.

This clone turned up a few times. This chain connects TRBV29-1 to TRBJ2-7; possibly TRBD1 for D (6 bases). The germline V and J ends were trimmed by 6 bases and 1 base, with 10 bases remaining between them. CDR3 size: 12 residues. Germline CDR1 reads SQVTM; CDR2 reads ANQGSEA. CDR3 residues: CSVWDTSYEQYF. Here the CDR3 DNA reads TGCAGCGTATGGGACACTTCCTACGAGCAGTACTTC.

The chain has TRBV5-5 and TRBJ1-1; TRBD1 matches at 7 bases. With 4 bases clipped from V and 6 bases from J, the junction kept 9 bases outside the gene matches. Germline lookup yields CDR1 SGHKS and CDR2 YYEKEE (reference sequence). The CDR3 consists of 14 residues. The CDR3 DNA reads TGTGCCAGCAGCGTTCTCGGGACAGAGGCTGAAGCTTTCTTT. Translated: CASSVLGTEAEAFF.

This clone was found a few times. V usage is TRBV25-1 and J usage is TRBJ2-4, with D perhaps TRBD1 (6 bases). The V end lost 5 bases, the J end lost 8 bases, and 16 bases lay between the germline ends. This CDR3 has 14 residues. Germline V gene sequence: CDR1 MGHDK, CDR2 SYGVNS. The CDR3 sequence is CASSPRGSGYIQYF. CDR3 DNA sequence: TGTGCCAGCAGTCCTAGGGGGTCGGGTTACATTCAGTACTTC.

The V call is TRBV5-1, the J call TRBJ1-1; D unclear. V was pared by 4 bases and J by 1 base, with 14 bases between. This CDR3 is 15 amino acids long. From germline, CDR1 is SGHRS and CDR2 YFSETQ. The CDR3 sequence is CASSPFGRPNTEAFF. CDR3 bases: TGCGCCAGCAGCCCCTTTGGCAGACCGAACACTGAAGCTTTCTTT.

CDR3 region: CASRYRGSTEAFF. The CDR3 nucleotides are TGTGCCAGCAGGTACAGAGGCTCCACTGAAGCTTTCTTT. The chain joins TRBV7-9 to TRBJ1-1, with unresolved D. The germline V and J ends were trimmed by 6 bases and 4 bases, with 12 bases remaining between them. The CDR3 is 13 residues long. Germline V lookup: CDR1 SEHNR, CDR2 FQNEAQ (reference sequence).

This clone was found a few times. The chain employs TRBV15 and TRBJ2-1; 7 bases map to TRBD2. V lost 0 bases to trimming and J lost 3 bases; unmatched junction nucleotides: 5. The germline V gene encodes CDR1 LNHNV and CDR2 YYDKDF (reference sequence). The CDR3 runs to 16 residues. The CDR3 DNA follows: TGTGCCACCAGCAGAGATGGGACTACATACTACAATGAGCAGTTCTTC. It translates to CATSRDGTTYYNEQFF. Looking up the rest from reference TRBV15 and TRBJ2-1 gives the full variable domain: DAMVIQNPRYQVTQFGKPVTLSCSQTLNHNVMYWYQQKSSQAPKLLFHYYDKDFNNEADTPDNFQSRRPNTSFCFLDIRSPGLGDTAMYLCATSRDGTTYYNEQFFGPGTRLTVL.

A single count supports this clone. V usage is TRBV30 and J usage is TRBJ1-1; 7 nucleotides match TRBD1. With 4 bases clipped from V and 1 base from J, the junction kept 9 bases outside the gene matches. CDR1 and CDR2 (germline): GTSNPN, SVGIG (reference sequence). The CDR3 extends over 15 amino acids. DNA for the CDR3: TGTGCCTGGATTGTGGCACAGGGGCAGAACACTGAAGCTTTCTTT. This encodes CAWIVAQGQNTEAFF.

CDR3 protein: CASNQQGVHGYTF. The CDR3 DNA follows: TGTGCCAGCAACCAGCAGGGAGTCCATGGCTACACCTTC. This chain joins TRBV6-6 and TRBJ1-2, with a weak D call TRBD1 (5 bases). There are 13 residues in the CDR3. Trimming took 7 bases from V and 6 from J, leaving 15 bases between them. CDR1 is MNHNY and CDR2 is SVGAGI in the germline V gene (reference sequence).

The CDR3 loop is CAWSSQGSNQPQHF. CDR3 sequence (DNA): TGTGCCTGGAGTTCACAGGGAAGCAATCAGCCCCAGCATTTT. V is TRBV30 and J is TRBJ1-5; a possible D gene is TRBD1 (6 bases). V dropped 2 bases and J dropped 1 base, with 9 bases sitting between them. Per the germline V gene, CDR1 is GTSNPN and CDR2 is SVGIG (reference sequence). The CDR3 totals 14 residues.

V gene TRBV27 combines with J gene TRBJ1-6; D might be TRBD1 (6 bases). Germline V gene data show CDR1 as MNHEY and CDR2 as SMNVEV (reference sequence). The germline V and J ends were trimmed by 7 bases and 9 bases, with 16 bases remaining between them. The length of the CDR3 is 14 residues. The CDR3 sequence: CASTQVRGGSPLHF. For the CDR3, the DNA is TGTGCCAGCACCCAGGTCAGGGGCGGTTCACCCCTCCACTTT.

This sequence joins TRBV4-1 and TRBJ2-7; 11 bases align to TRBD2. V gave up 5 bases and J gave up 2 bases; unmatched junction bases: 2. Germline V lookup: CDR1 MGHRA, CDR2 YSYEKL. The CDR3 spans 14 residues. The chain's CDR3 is CASSLAGGPYEQYF. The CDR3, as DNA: TGCGCCAGCAGCTTAGCGGGGGGGCCCTACGAGCAGTACTTC.

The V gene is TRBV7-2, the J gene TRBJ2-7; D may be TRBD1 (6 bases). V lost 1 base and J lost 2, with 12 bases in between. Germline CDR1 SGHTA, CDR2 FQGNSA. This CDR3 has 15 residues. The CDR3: CASSLVRGSTYEQYF. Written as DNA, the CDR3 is TGTGCCAGCAGCTTAGTTAGGGGGTCAACCTACGAGCAGTACTTC.

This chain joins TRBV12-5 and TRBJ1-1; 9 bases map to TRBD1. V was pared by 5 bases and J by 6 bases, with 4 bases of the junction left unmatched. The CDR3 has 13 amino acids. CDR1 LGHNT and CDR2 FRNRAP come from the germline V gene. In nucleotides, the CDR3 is TGTGCTAGTGGTCCAAACAGGGGGCCTGAAGCTTTCTTT. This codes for CASGPNRGPEAFF.

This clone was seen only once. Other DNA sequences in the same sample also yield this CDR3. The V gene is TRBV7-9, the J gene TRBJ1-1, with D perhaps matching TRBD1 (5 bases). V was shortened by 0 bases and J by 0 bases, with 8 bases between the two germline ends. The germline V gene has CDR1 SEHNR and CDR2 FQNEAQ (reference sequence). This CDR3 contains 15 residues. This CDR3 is CASSLAQGLNTEAFF. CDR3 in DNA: TGTGCCAGCAGCTTAGCTCAGGGCCTGAACACTGAAGCTTTCTTT. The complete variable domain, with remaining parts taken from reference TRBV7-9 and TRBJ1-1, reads DTGVSQNPRHKITKRGQNVTFRCDPISEHNRLYWYRQTLGQGPEFLTYFQNEAQLEKSRLLSDRFSAERPKGSFSTLEIQRTEQGDSAMYLCASSLAQGLNTEAFFGQGTRLTVV.

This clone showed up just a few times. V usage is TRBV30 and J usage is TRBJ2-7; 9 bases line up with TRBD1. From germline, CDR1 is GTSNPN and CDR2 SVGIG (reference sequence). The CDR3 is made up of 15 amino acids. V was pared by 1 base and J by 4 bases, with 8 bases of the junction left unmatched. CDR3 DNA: TGTGCCTGGAGTGATGCGGAAGGGACAGGGTACGAGCAGTACTTC. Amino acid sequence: CAWSDAEGTGYEQYF.

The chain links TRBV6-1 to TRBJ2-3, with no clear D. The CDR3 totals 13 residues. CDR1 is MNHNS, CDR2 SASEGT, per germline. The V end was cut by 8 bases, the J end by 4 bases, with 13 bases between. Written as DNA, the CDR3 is TGTGCCAGCCCCGAGTTGGGGTCAGATACGCAGTATTTT. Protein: CASPELGSDTQYF.

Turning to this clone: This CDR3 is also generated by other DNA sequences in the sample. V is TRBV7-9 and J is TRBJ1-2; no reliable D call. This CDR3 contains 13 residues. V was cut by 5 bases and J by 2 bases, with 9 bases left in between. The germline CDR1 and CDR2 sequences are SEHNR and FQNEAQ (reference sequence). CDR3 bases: TGTGCCAGCAGCCCCGACGGGAACTATGGCTACACCTTC. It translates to CASSPDGNYGYTF. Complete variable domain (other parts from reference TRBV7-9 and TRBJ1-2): DTGVSQNPRHKITKRGQNVTFRCDPISEHNRLYWYRQTLGQGPEFLTYFQNEAQLEKSRLLSDRFSAERPKGSFSTLEIQRTEQGDSAMYLCASSPDGNYGYTFGSGTRLTVV.

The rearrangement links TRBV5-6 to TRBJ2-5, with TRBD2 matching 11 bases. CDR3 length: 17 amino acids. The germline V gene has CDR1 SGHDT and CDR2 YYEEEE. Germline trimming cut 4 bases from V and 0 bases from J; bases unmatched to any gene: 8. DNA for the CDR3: TGTGCCAGCAGCCACGGTGCTAGCGGGGGGCACCAAGAGACCCAGTACTTC. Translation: CASSHGASGGHQETQYF.

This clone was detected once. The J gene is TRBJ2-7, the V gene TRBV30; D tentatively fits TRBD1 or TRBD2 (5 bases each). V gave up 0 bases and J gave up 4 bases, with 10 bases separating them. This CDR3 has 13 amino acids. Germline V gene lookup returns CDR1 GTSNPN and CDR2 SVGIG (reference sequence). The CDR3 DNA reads TGTGCCTGGAGTGTGGGGGAAAGGTACGAGCAGTACTTC. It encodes CAWSVGERYEQYF.

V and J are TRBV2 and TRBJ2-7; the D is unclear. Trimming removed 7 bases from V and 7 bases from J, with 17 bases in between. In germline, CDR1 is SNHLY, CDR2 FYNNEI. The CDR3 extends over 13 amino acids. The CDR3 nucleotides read TGTGCCAGCAAGGGCCAAGGGTTGAGGGAGCAGTACTTC. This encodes CASKGQGLREQYF.

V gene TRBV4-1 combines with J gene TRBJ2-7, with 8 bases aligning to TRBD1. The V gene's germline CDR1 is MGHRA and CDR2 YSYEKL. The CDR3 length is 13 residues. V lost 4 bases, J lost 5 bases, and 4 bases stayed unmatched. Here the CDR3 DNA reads TGCGCCAGCAGCCCTCTGACAGGGGACGAGCAGTACTTC. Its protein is CASSPLTGDEQYF.

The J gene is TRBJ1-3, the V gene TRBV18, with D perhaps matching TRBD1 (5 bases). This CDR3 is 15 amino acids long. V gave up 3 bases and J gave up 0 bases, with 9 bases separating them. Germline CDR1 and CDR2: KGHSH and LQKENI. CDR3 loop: CASSPGHYSGNTIYF. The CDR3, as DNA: TGTGCCAGCTCACCCGGACACTACTCTGGAAACACCATATATTTT.

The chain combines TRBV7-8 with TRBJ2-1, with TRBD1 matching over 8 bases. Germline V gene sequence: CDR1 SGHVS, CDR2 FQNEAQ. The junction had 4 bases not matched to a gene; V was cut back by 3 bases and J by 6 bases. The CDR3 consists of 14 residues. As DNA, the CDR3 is TGTGCCAGCAGCTTCAGGGGGCCCCTCAATGAGCAGTTCTTC. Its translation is CASSFRGPLNEQFF. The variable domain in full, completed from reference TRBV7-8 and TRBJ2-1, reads GAGVSQSPRYKVAKRGQDVALRCDPISGHVSLFWYQQALGQGPEFLTYFQNEAQLDKSGLPSDRFFAERPEGSVSTLKIQRTQQEDSAVYLCASSFRGPLNEQFFGPGTRLTVL.

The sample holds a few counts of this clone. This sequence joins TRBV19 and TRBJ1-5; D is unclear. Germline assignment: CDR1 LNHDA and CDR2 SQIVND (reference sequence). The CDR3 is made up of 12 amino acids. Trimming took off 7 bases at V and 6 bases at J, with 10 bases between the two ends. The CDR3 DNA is TGTGCCAGTACCTCGGGTAGTCAGCCCCAGCATTTT. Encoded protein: CASTSGSQPQHF.